These T cell receptor beta chains were read from a single sample in a study of cytomegalovirus exposure and HLA in healthy donors. Repertoires were generated with immunoSEQ multiplex PCR, while TCRdb's copy carries only in-frame clones and drops some. The sample holds roughly 86,000 clones, about 96% seen once. The sample consisted of PBMCs. The source is a man younger than 35 in good health and CMV-seropositive. Each CDR3 is given with its conserved first and last residue. Each record gives: clone size, D gene, V gene, J gene, CDR3 protein, CDR3 DNA. The D gene is left open where the match is weak. Rows may omit the clone size; those that give it use once, few, many or a size class.

>-|-|TRBV5-1|TRBJ2-7
CASSSETGASYEQYF
TGCGCCAGCAGCTCGGAGACAGGTGCATCCTACGAGCAGTACTTC
>once|TRBD1|TRBV28|TRBJ2-7
CASSDPTGAGEQYF
TGTGCCAGCAGTGACCCGACAGGGGCGGGCGAGCAGTACTTC
>-|TRBD1|TRBV6-5|TRBJ2-7
CASSSAGTDYEQYF
TGTGCCAGCAGTTCTGCCGGGACAGACTACGAGCAGTACTTC
>-|TRBD1|TRBV2|TRBJ2-1
CARESGTGGNEQFF
TGTGCCAGGGAATCCGGGACAGGGGGCAATGAGCAGTTCTTC
>-|-|TRBV11-2|TRBJ2-7
CASSFGRSAYEQYF
TGTGCCAGCAGCTTCGGCAGGTCGGCCTACGAGCAGTACTTC
>-|-|TRBV28|TRBJ1-2
CASSAVGDLDGYTF
TGTGCCAGCAGCGCCGTTGGGGACTTGGATGGCTACACCTTC
>-|TRBD1|TRBV5-1|TRBJ2-7
CASSWVSGTAAEQYF
TGCGCCAGCAGCTGGGTCTCCGGGACAGCCGCCGAGCAGTACTTC
>-|-|TRBV29-1|TRBJ1-2
CSVGLGEYGYTF
TGCAGCGTGGGCCTTGGGGAGTATGGCTACACCTTC
>-|-|TRBV7-6|TRBJ2-1
CASSPFGSDEQFF
TGTGCCAGCAGCCCCTTTGGGAGCGATGAGCAGTTCTTC
>-|TRBD1|TRBV7-3|TRBJ1-1
CASSLTAGGSTEAFF
TGTGCCAGCAGCTTAACCGCAGGGGGATCCACTGAAGCTTTCTTT
>-|TRBD2|TRBV10-1|TRBJ2-1
CARFLLAGVHEQFF
TGCGCCAGGTTTCTCCTAGCGGGAGTTCATGAGCAGTTCTTC
>once|TRBD2|TRBV5-5|TRBJ2-7
CASSVIAGPREQYF
TGTGCCAGCAGCGTAATAGCGGGGCCCCGTGAGCAGTACTTC
>-|TRBD1|TRBV4-1|TRBJ1-2
CASSQVRKGAQQGNGYGYTF
TGCGCCAGCAGCCAAGTCAGAAAGGGGGCTCAACAGGGAAACGGCTATGGCTACACCTTC
>-|TRBD1|TRBV29-1|TRBJ1-1
CSVGVGTGAGAFF
TGCAGCGTTGGAGTGGGGACAGGGGCTGGAGCTTTCTTT
>-|-|TRBV7-6|TRBJ1-5
CASSRGGRYSNQPQHF
TGTGCCAGCAGCAGAGGGGGACGTTATAGCAATCAGCCCCAGCATTTT
>-|-|TRBV19|TRBJ2-2
CASSIDGGGNTGELFF
TGTGCCAGTAGTATAGATGGGGGAGGGAACACCGGGGAGCTGTTTTTT